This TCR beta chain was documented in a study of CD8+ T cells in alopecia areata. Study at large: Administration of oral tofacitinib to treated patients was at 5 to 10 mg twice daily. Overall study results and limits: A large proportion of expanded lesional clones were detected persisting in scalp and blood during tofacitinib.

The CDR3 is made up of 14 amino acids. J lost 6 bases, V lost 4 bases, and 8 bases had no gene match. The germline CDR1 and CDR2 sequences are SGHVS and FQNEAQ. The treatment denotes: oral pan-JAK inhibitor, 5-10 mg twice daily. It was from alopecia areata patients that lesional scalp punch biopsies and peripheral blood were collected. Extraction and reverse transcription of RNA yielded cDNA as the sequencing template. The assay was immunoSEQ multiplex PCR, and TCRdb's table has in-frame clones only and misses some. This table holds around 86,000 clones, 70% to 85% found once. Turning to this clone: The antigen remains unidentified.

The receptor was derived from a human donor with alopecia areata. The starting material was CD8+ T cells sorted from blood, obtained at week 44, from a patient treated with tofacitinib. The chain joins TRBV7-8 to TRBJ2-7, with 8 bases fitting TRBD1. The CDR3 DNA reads TGTGCCAGCAGCTCCGGGACAGGAAAAAGCGAGCAGTACTTC. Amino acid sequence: CASSSGTGKSEQYF.